This T cell receptor (beta chain) originates from a study of blood T cell repertoires in COVID-19. Per the original data handling: Estimation of nucleated cell counts relied on the amplification of reference gene primers. Data came from immunoSEQ multiplex PCR; TCRdb stores just in-frame clones and leaves some out. The V and J calls and clone size are taken from that table; D and trimming were inferred from the DNA. The table records around 91,000 clones, 85% of them present only once. This CDR3 region has 16 residues. Germline CDR1 is KGHSH and CDR2 is LQKENI. The V and J ends lost 0 bases and 7 bases, in that order; junction bases with no gene match: 8.

The chain recombines TRBV18 with TRBJ2-2; 7 bases are a match to TRBD1. The sample consisted of peripheral blood. The sequence derives from a man aged 80 or over with acute or convalescent COVID-19. As DNA, the CDR3 is TGTGCCAGCTCACCACCGACACAGGGGTTTGGCGGGGAGCTGTTTTTT. Translating it yields CASSPPTQGFGGELFF.